Reported below is one T cell receptor (beta chain). Its matching antigen is unknown. The sample belongs to a study of shared clonotypes between healthy human individuals. General study points: In contrast to clonotypes shared by all four donors, non-shared clonotypes had lower generation probabilities.

Each replicate PCR on the sorted subsets used about 220 ng DNA (approximately 33,000 T cell genomes). Sequencing used immunoSEQ multiplex PCR; TCRdb keeps in-frame clones, though not all of them. The repertoire holds more than 2,000,000 clones, approximately 94% seen once, with over 0.12% in the top ten. CDR1 SGHRS and CDR2 YFSETQ come from the germline V gene. This CDR3 spans 13 amino acids. The ends lost 2 bases at V and 12 bases at J; junction bases unmatched: 11. J is TRBJ2-7 and V is TRBV5-1, with 7 bases that match TRBD1. Sequenced sample: naive CD4+ T cells sorted from blood. Sample subset: CD45RA+ positively selected. The receptor's source is a man in his late teens or twenties in good health. The CDR3: CASSLGQDNLRYF. The DNA for the CDR3 is TGCGCCAGCAGCTTAGGACAGGATAACTTACGGTACTTC.